This TCR beta chain was documented in a study of blood T cell repertoires in COVID-19 (TCRdb year 2020). Context from the whole study: Samples covering the acute and convalescent phases of COVID-19 were provided by collaborators in the United States, Italy and Spain. The material from the prospective study consisted of cDNA or gDNA derived from T cells, B-cell-depleted T cells, or PBMCs. Deeply sampled blood TCRbeta repertoires from subjects exposed to, actively infected with, or recovered from COVID-19 were included in the dataset. The repertoires were released in a freely available public database intended as a resource for research on the immune response to SARS-CoV-2. Samples came from the ongoing ImmuneRACE study (first 160 participants) plus 1,254 subjects from 6 global collaborators. The sample metadata nearly always contained a de-identified subject ID, COVID-19 status, age in years and sex. Where available, HLA class I and class II types were taken from metadata supplied by the sample provider and were not determined by assay-based typing. Overall study outcomes, separate from this receptor: How much clinical and demographic metadata was included differed by source and by participant, and the metadata was provided uncurated.

Collaborating institutions collected whole blood in K2EDTA tubes following their own protocols. For TCRbeta analysis, collaborator samples were shipped as frozen whole blood, as isolated PBMCs, or as DNA extracted from either sample type. To note about this clone: Its specific antigen is unknown. Qualities for individual bases were not recorded, and no much larger clone is one base off.

TCRbeta CDR3 regions were amplified from genomic DNA by means of the immunoSEQ Assay, a bias-controlled multiplex PCR. The paper's processing steps were these. Within the assay, amplification of reference gene primers was used to estimate how many nucleated cells each sample contained. Sequence reads were collapsed and filtered to measure the absolute abundance of every unique TCRbeta CDR3 rearrangement. For each sample, productive Simpson clonality was calculated as the square root of Simpson's diversity index across productive rearrangements. TCRdb provides this immuneACCESS table in a form limited to in-frame rearrangements. Some clones are lacking; in checked studies, under half of them reflect an unresolved V gene, and why the rest are absent is not known. The V and J calls and clone size come from that table; D and trimming were worked out from the DNA. This sample has fewer than 50,000 clones in its table, and approximately 85% of those were observed once. The top ten clones comprise roughly a third of the sample.

The source is a woman older than 75 with acute or convalescent COVID-19. Source material: peripheral blood.

Here the CDR3 is given as CATSRAPPGQGAHEQYF. Read as DNA, the sequence is TGTGCCACCAGCAGAGCCCCCCCGGGACAGGGGGCCCACGAGCAGTACTTC. The chain was built from TRBV15 and TRBJ2-7; TRBD1 matches 12 bases in the middle. Trimming leaves V shorter by 1 base and J shorter by 5 bases, with the junction holding 9 bases beyond the gene matches. Reading the germline V gene (reference sequence) gives CDR1 LNHNV and CDR2 YYDKDF. From the cysteine through the phenylalanine, the CDR3 covers 17 amino acids. The read is trimmed to its CDR3 DNA, 51 bases read in frame from base 1. The full variable domain, with segments outside the CDR3 supplied by the reference TRBV15 and TRBJ2-7 proteins, appears as DAMVIQNPRYQVTQFGKPVTLSCSQTLNHNVMYWYQQKSSQAPKLLFHYYDKDFNNEADTPDNFQSRRPNTSFCFLDIRSPGLGDTAMYLCATSRAPPGQGAHEQYFGPGTRLTVT.